This passage covers 3 T cell receptor beta chains from one sample sequenced in a study of blood T cell repertoires in COVID-19. Clones were read by immunoSEQ multiplex PCR, and TCRdb kept only the in-frame ones, dropping some. The sample has some 95,000 clones; approximately 90% are singletons. The sequencing input was peripheral blood. The origin of the receptors is a human donor with active COVID-19. The donor label of this sample is uncertain.

V and J are TRBV20-1 and TRBJ2-6; TRBD1 is a possible D gene (6 bases). The CDR3 sequence is 16 residues long. V was pared by 3 bases and J by 0 bases, with 12 bases between. CDR1 and CDR2 from the germline V gene are DFQATT and SNEGSKA (reference sequence). The CDR3 region has the DNA TGCAGTGCTAGTGCGAAAGGGGGCTCTGGGGCCAACGTCCTGACTTTC. The encoded protein is CSASAKGGSGANVLTF.

This chain uses TRBV5-1 with TRBJ2-7, with 11 bases aligning to TRBD1. Germline V gene sequence: CDR1 SGHRS, CDR2 YFSETQ. J was trimmed by 4 bases and V by 3 bases; bases with no gene match: 3. This CDR3 region has 14 residues. CDR3 DNA sequence: TGCGCCAGCAGCTCAGGACAGGGGGCATACGAGCAGTACTTC. Translating gives CASSSGQGAYEQYF.

The V and J genes are TRBV27 and TRBJ1-2; 8 bases agree with TRBD1. CDR1 and CDR2 from the germline V gene are MNHEY and SMNVEV (reference sequence). The ends lost 6 bases at V and 4 bases at J; junction bases unmatched: 7. The CDR3 runs to 14 residues. CDR3 coding DNA: TGTGCCAGCAGCCGGACAGGGCCGCTCTATGGCTACACCTTC. This sequence encodes CASSRTGPLYGYTF.